These 21 T cell receptor beta chains came from one sample sequenced in a study of shared clonotypes between healthy human individuals. The protocol was immunoSEQ multiplex PCR, while the TCRdb copy is restricted to in-frame clones and leaves out a portion. Here the sample spans about a million clones, around 74% being singletons. Sequencing was performed on memory CD4+ T cells sorted from blood. Subset indicated: CD45RA-negative fraction. These receptors came from a man in his late teens or twenties in good health.

The chain uses TRBV9 and TRBJ2-2; 7 bases line up with TRBD2. Germline V gives CDR1 SGDLS, CDR2 YYNGEE. V was clipped by 10 bases and J by 3 bases; unmatched bases: 6. The CDR3 covers 13 residues. This chain's CDR3 is CAGQRDYTGELFF. The CDR3 region has the DNA TGTGCCGGTCAGCGGGATTACACCGGGGAGCTGTTTTTT.

The chain has TRBV6-5 and TRBJ1-1, with D perhaps matching TRBD1 (6 bases). The CDR3 loop spans 15 amino acids. Germline assignment: CDR1 MNHEY and CDR2 SVGAGI. V dropped 7 bases and J dropped 4 bases, with 19 bases sitting between them. This CDR3 is CASITHRGGGTEAFF. In nucleotides, the CDR3 is TGTGCCAGCATTACCCACCGGGGAGGGGGCACTGAAGCTTTCTTT.

CDR3 bases: TGTGCCAGCAGTGGGGCGACAGGGCAGAGCAATCAGCCCCAGCATTTT. It translates to CASSGATGQSNQPQHF. V and J are TRBV6-1 and TRBJ1-5; 7 nucleotides line up with TRBD1. The CDR3 runs to 16 residues. The germline V gene has CDR1 MNHNS and CDR2 SASEGT. After removal of 4 bases from V and 1 base from J, the junction contained 7 bases not matched to a gene.

This clone was seen a handful of times. J is TRBJ1-6 and V is TRBV9; perhaps TRBD1 as D (6 bases). Per germline, CDR1 SGDLS and CDR2 YYNGEE. V lost 3 bases and J 5 bases, leaving 9 bases between the germline ends. This CDR3 is 14 amino acids long. Written as DNA, the CDR3 is TGTGCCAGCAGCGCCGGGACACATAATTCACCCCTCCACTTT. Protein sequence: CASSAGTHNSPLHF.

This clone was observed once. V usage is TRBV5-1 and J usage is TRBJ2-3, with 13 positions matching TRBD2. CDR3 length: 18 amino acids. J was trimmed by 0 bases and V by 4 bases; bases with no gene match: 8. Germline loops: CDR1 SGHRS, CDR2 YFSETQ. CDR3 region: CASSATSGGALSTDTQYF. The DNA for the CDR3 is TGCGCCAGCAGCGCAACTAGCGGGGGGGCGCTTAGCACAGATACGCAGTATTTT. The variable domain in full, with the rest retrieved from reference TRBV5-1 and TRBJ2-3, is KAGVTQTPRYLIKTRGQQVTLSCSPISGHRSVSWYQQTPGQGLQFLFEYFSETQRNKGNFPGRFSGRQFSNSRSEMNVSTLELGDSALYLCASSATSGGALSTDTQYFGPGTRLTVL.

V is TRBV9 and J is TRBJ1-1, with no clear D. Trimming took off 0 bases at V and 1 base at J, with 7 bases between the two ends. This CDR3 contains 14 residues. Germline V gene data show CDR1 as SGDLS and CDR2 as YYNGEE. CDR3 protein: CASSVGKGNTEAFF. The CDR3 DNA is TGTGCCAGCAGCGTAGGAAAGGGGAACACTGAAGCTTTCTTT.

J is TRBJ1-5 and V is TRBV6-1; 7 nucleotides agree with TRBD1. The germline CDR1 and CDR2 sequences are MNHNS and SASEGT. CDR3 length: 13 residues. The ends lost 6 bases at V and 5 bases at J; junction bases unmatched: 4. This chain's CDR3 is CASRGDSHQPQHF. DNA of the CDR3: TGTGCCAGCAGGGGGGACAGTCATCAGCCCCAGCATTTT.

Note on this clone: One end of the junction does not line up with germline, which may come from a read error. The V gene is TRBV7-7, the J gene TRBJ2-1, with TRBD2 matching over 14 bases. The CDR3 runs to 14 residues. Germline CDR1 is SSHAT and CDR2 is FNYEAQ (reference sequence). DNA of the CDR3: TGTGCTAGCAGCCCGGGACTAGCGGGAGACGAGCAGTTCTTC. Translation gives CASSPGLAGDEQFF. Variable domain in full (rest from reference TRBV7-7 and TRBJ2-1): GAGVSQSPRYKVTKRGQDVTLRCDPISSHATLYWYQQALGQGPEFLTYFNYEAQPDKSGLPSDRFSAERPEGSISTLTIQRTEQRDSAMYRCASSPGLAGDEQFFGPGTRLTVL.

The rearrangement joins TRBV9 to TRBJ2-3; weak D call: TRBD2 (6 bases). V was cut by 3 bases and J by 2 bases, with 10 bases left in between. The CDR3 is 14 residues long. Germline V lookup: CDR1 SGDLS, CDR2 YYNGEE. The CDR3 DNA follows: TGTGCCAGCAGCGCGAGGGACTTCACAGATACGCAGTATTTT. The encoded protein is CASSARDFTDTQYF.

A few counts support this clone. Other DNA variants within this sample encode the same CDR3. The chain couples TRBV5-1 to TRBJ1-6, with D perhaps TRBD1 (6 bases). Trimming stripped 3 bases from V and 6 bases from J, with 10 bases between. The CDR3 runs to 14 residues. CDR1 is SGHRS, CDR2 YFSETQ, per germline. The CDR3 DNA is TGCGCCAGCAGCTCGACAGGAGGTAATTCACCCCTCCACTTT. It encodes CASSSTGGNSPLHF.

For this clone: The sample contains more than one DNA sequence encoding this CDR3. The chain employs TRBV30 and TRBJ2-5; no clear D. V lost 0 bases and J lost 5, with 7 bases in between. The CDR3 runs to 12 residues. Germline loops: CDR1 GTSNPN, CDR2 SVGIG (reference sequence). The CDR3 loop is CAWSVGRETQYF. The CDR3 DNA sequence: TGTGCCTGGAGTGTTGGAAGGGAGACCCAGTACTTC.

This clone was seen only once. The V and J genes are TRBV5-5 and TRBJ2-2; 8 nucleotides line up with TRBD2. The V gene end was trimmed by 1 base and the J gene end by 3 bases; junction bases not matched to a gene: 8. The CDR3 totals 17 residues. Germline V gene sequence: CDR1 SGHKS, CDR2 YYEKEE (reference sequence). CDR3 sequence reads: CASSLIAQRGHTGELFF. The CDR3 DNA is TGTGCCAGCAGCTTGATTGCCCAGCGGGGGCACACCGGGGAGCTGTTTTTT.

The chain uses TRBV29-1 and TRBJ2-7; D is tentatively TRBD1 or TRBD2 (5 bases each). The germline gives CDR1 SQVTM, CDR2 ANQGSEA. Trimming took off 1 base at V and 7 bases at J, with 14 bases between the two ends. The CDR3 extends over 13 amino acids. This chain's CDR3 is CSVEATRGAEQYF. DNA of the CDR3: TGCAGCGTTGAAGCGACGAGGGGCGCTGAGCAGTACTTC.

The chain uses TRBV6-1 and TRBJ2-5; D not certain. Per germline, CDR1 MNHNS and CDR2 SASEGT. Trimming left V 4 bases short and J 5 bases short, with 14 bases between. The CDR3 has 14 residues. CDR3: CASSGGSSSETQYF. The CDR3 DNA reads TGTGCCAGCAGTGGTGGTAGCTCTTCCGAGACCCAGTACTTC.

At least ten counts were recorded for this clone. The chain carries TRBV21-1 and TRBJ2-2; the table gives TRBD2 as D, unverified against the DNA. TRBV21-1 is a recognized pseudogene. The CDR3 covers 17 residues. For the CDR3, the DNA is TGTGCCAGCAGCAAACCTCCGACTAGCGGGAGTACCGGGGAGCTGTTTTTT. This gives the protein CASSKPPTSGSTGELFF.

This clone occurred many times. The V and J genes are TRBV18 and TRBJ1-1; D gene uncertain. The V end lost 5 bases, the J end lost 0 bases, and 7 bases lay between the germline ends. Germline V gene lookup returns CDR1 KGHSH and CDR2 LQKENI. The CDR3 has 13 residues. CDR3 region: CASSSVMNTEAFF. CDR3 sequence (DNA): TGTGCCAGCTCATCCGTTATGAACACTGAAGCTTTCTTT. Complete variable domain (other parts from reference TRBV18 and TRBJ1-1): NAGVMQNPRHLVRRRGQEARLRCSPMKGHSHVYWYRQLPEEGLKFMVYLQKENIIDESGMPKERFSAEFPKEGPSILRIQQVVRGDSAAYFCASSSVMNTEAFFGQGTRLTVV.

This clone came up a few times. The chain recombines TRBV19 with TRBJ1-6; D gene ambiguous. The V gene lost 5 bases and the J gene lost 4 bases, with 9 bases spanning the gap. Germline V CDR1 and CDR2: LNHDA, SQIVND (reference sequence). The CDR3 has 14 amino acids. CDR3 residues: CASSSGPYNSPLHF. In DNA, the CDR3 is TGTGCCAGTAGTTCCGGGCCTTATAATTCACCCCTCCACTTT. Using reference TRBV19 and TRBJ1-6 for the parts outside the CDR3, the full variable domain is DGGITQSPKYLFRKEGQNVTLSCEQNLNHDAMYWYRQDPGQGLRLIYYSQIVNDFQKGDIAEGYSVSREKKESFPLTVTSAQKNPTAFYLCASSSGPYNSPLHFGNGTRLTVT.

This CDR3 is CASSWDRGISPLHF. The CDR3 coding sequence is TGCGCCAGCAGTTGGGACAGGGGGATTTCACCCCTCCACTTT. The V gene is TRBV4-3, the J gene TRBJ1-6, with 11 bases identical to TRBD1. V lost 6 bases to trimming and J lost 9 bases; unmatched junction nucleotides: 4. The germline V gene has CDR1 LGHNA and CDR2 YSLEER. There are 14 residues in the CDR3.

The chain is built from TRBV6-5 and TRBJ1-2, with D maybe TRBD1 (6 bases). Trimming shortened V by 2 bases and J by 8 bases, and 15 bases separated the two germline ends. Germline lookup yields CDR1 MNHEY and CDR2 SVGAGI. The CDR3 has 14 residues. The CDR3 protein is CASSYADRSGGYTF. The DNA of the CDR3 is TGTGCCAGCAGTTACGCCGACAGGTCGGGCGGCTACACCTTC.

This clone was seen once. This CDR3 is also generated by other DNA sequences in the sample. This sequence joins TRBV10-3 and TRBJ2-5, with TRBD1 identical over 9 bases. This CDR3 region has 11 residues. The ends lost 8 bases at V and 5 bases at J; junction bases unmatched: 0. Germline V gene sequence: CDR1 ENHRY, CDR2 SYGVKD. In nucleotides, the CDR3 is TGTGCCATCGGGACAGGGGAGACCCAGTACTTC. Translation gives CAIGTGETQYF.

The chain carries TRBV15 and TRBJ1-4; a weak D match, TRBD1 (6 bases). V dropped 2 bases and J dropped 8 bases, with 12 bases sitting between them. Germline V lookup: CDR1 LNHNV, CDR2 YYDKDF (reference sequence). This CDR3 has 14 amino acids. The CDR3 region has the DNA TGTGCCACCAGCAGATCAGGGGCAGGAGAAAAACTGTTTTTT. Translated: CATSRSGAGEKLFF. Together with reference TRBV15 and TRBJ1-4, the CDR3 gives the full variable domain: DAMVIQNPRYQVTQFGKPVTLSCSQTLNHNVMYWYQQKSSQAPKLLFHYYDKDFNNEADTPDNFQSRRPNTSFCFLDIRSPGLGDTAMYLCATSRSGAGEKLFFGSGTQLSVL.